Sequencing of this TCR beta chain was carried out in a study of technical replicates of blood from several donors. The CDR3 length is 12 residues. Deletions cut 1 base from V and 5 bases from J, with 8 bases between. Germline V lookup: CDR1 GTSNPN, CDR2 SVGIG (reference sequence). The assay was immunoSEQ multiplex PCR, and TCRdb's table has in-frame clones only and misses some. The table shows approximately 75,000 clones, with 97% occurring only once. The gene calls are TRBV30 and TRBJ1-1; D is ambiguous. The sample consisted of T cells isolated from PBMCs. The origin of this receptor is a human donor in good health. In nucleotides, the CDR3 is TGTGCCTGGAGTGCCGGGAGGACTGAAGCTTTCTTT. Translated: CAWSAGRTEAFF.